This T cell receptor (beta chain) was captured by sequencing in a study of blood T cell repertoires in COVID-19. About the research overall: Material from acute and convalescent COVID-19 was sourced from the United States, Italy and Spain. PBMCs, B-cell-depleted T cells, or T cells provided the cDNA or gDNA that made up the material.

Original processing notes: Amplification of reference gene primers was used by the study to estimate nucleated cell counts. Some clones are missing from TCRdb's copy, which holds only in-frame ones; the method was immunoSEQ multiplex PCR. V and J calls and clone size are as listed in that table; D and trimming were resolved from the DNA. Of some 110,000 clones in the sample, about 80% were seen once. The V gene lost 0 bases and the J gene lost 5 bases, with 11 bases spanning the gap. From germline, CDR1 is SGHRS and CDR2 YFSETQ. This CDR3 is built from 15 residues. This TCR derives from a woman in her sixties with acute or convalescent COVID-19. This chain links TRBV5-1 with TRBJ2-2; TRBD1 is a possible D gene (5 bases). Material for sequencing was peripheral blood. CDR3 in amino acids: CASSLGAQATGELFF. CDR3 bases: TGCGCCAGCAGCTTGGGGGCACAGGCAACCGGGGAGCTGTTTTTT.